Listed below are T cell receptor beta chains from one sample, sequenced in a study of Graves' ophthalmopathy and Graves' hyperthyroidism. TCRdb ran MiXCR on the multiplex PCR reads and lists one entry per CDR3 protein. The sample yields around 1.1 million distinct CDR3 sequences, 36% seen once. The sequenced sample consisted of peripheral blood or thyroid tissue (not recorded which). The source of these receptors is an adult man with Graves' hyperthyroidism. CDR3s include the opening cysteine and the closing phenylalanine or tryptophan. The order of the fields is V gene, J gene, clone size, D gene, CDR3 protein, CDR3 DNA. A D gene is named only where the DNA matches it firmly. Where a row states a size, it is once, few, many or the class of an expanded clone; other rows omit it.

>TRBV5-5|TRBJ1-2|few|TRBD1
CASSLAWGQRNYGYTF
TGTGCCAGCAGCTTGGCTTGGGGACAGAGGAACTATGGCTACACCTTC
>TRBV7-2|TRBJ2-7|.|TRBD1
CASSLRGQGHEQYF
TGTGCCAGCAGCCTTAGGGGACAGGGTCACGAGCAGTACTTC
>TRBV7-2|TRBJ2-7|.|TRBD2
CASSQVAGGHGNTYEQYF
TGTGCCAGCAGCCAAGTGGCGGGGGGACACGGGAATACCTACGAGCAGTACTTC
>TRBV20-1|TRBJ2-2|.|.
CSAPPGLFTGELFF
TGCAGTGCACCACCGGGACTTTTCACCGGGGAGCTGTTTTTT
>TRBV9|TRBJ2-5|.|TRBD2
CASSLRGGLAGFTQYF
TGTGCCAGCAGCTTGAGGGGGGGACTAGCGGGGTTCACCCAGTACTTC
>TRBV12-3/TRBV12-4|TRBJ1-3|few|.
CASNRFPGNTIYF
TGTGCCAGCAACAGGTTCCCTGGAAACACCATATATTTT
>TRBV5-8|TRBJ2-7|few|.
CASRDWGRLTARWNF
TGTGCCAGCAGGGATTGGGGCAGGTTGACCGCCCGGTGGAACTTC
>TRBV7-2|TRBJ1-1|.|.
CASSSRGSSNTEAFF
TGTGCCAGCAGCTCAAGGGGCAGTTCGAACACTGAAGCTTTCTTT
>TRBV29-1|TRBJ2-5|.|.
CSVAGDGQETQYF
TGCAGCGTAGCAGGGGACGGACAAGAGACCCAGTACTTC
>TRBV29-1|TRBJ1-2|.|.
CSVEDRGTSF
TGCAGCGTTGAAGATCGGGGAACGAGCTTC
>TRBV29-1|TRBJ2-7|many|TRBD2
CSVGSTSGDEQYF
TGCAGCGTGGGATCGACTAGCGGGGACGAGCAGTACTTC
>TRBV25-1|TRBJ2-7|.|.
CACSARWQSYEQYF
.
>TRBV7-9|TRBJ1-6|.|TRBD1
CASSITVGQGGISPLHF
TGTGCCAGCAGCATAACAGTCGGACAGGGCGGGATTTCACCCCTCCACTTT
>TRBV20-1|TRBJ1-2|many|.
CSARDRQDNYGYTF
TGCAGTGCTAGAGACCGACAGGATAACTATGGCTACACCTTC
>TRBV29-1|TRBJ2-7|.|.
CSLEAAFSYEQYF
TGCAGCTTAGAGGCAGCCTTCTCCTACGAGCAGTACTTC
>TRBV25-1|TRBJ1-2|.|.
CASSWGLAGYTF
TGTGCCAGCAGTTGGGGTTTGGCTGGCTACACCTTC
>TRBV29-1|TRBJ1-2|.|.
CSVEHRDRNGYTF
TGCAGCGTTGAACACAGGGACCGTAATGGCTACACCTTC
>TRBV20-1|TRBJ1-1|many|.
CSARGQQGLTEAFF
TGCAGTGCTAGAGGTCAACAGGGACTCACTGAAGCTTTCTTT
>TRBV6-5|TRBJ1-5|few|.
CASIQREGNQPQHF
TGTGCCAGCATCCAACGCGAAGGGAATCAGCCCCAGCATTTT
>TRBV29-1|TRBJ2-5|.|TRBD1
CSVRQGKEFQYF
TGCAGCGTCCGACAGGGAAAAGAGTTCCAGTACTTC
>TRBV7-2|TRBJ1-2|.|.
CASIEGSLANYVYTF
TGTGCCAGCATCGAGGGAAGCTTAGCTAACTATGTCTACACCTTC
>TRBV20-1|TRBJ1-2|many|.
CSADPDSEYGYTF
TGCAGTGCTGACCCTGATTCGGAGTATGGCTACACCTTC
>TRBV19|TRBJ1-5|few|TRBD1
CATTGTGHQPQHF
TGTGCCACCACCGGGACAGGCCATCAGCCCCAGCATTTT
>TRBV7-8|TRBJ2-7|many|.
CASSPRALGDRTYEQYF
TGTGCCAGCAGCCCCCGAGCACTAGGGGACCGAACCTACGAGCAGTACTTC
>TRBV2|TRBJ2-7|many|.
CASSKGAGASYEQYF
TGTGCCAGCAGCAAAGGGGCGGGGGCCTCCTACGAGCAGTACTTC
>TRBV20-1|TRBJ1-1|few|.
CSARDYVGAEAFF
TGCAGTGCTAGAGATTACGTGGGTGCTGAAGCTTTCTTT
>TRBV29-1|TRBJ2-7|.|TRBD2
CSRGGTYEQYF
TGCAGTCGCGGGGGGACCTACGAGCAGTACTTC
>TRBV7-9|TRBJ2-5|.|TRBD2
CASSLAGGVAGGQDF
TGTGCCAGCAGCTTAGCGGGCGGGGTAGCGGGAGGCCAGGACTTC
>TRBV6-2/TRBV6-3|TRBJ2-5|few|TRBD2
CASRTLHSGSETQYF
TGTGCCAGCAGGACCCTTCATAGCGGGAGTGAGACCCAGTACTTC
>TRBV6-1|TRBJ1-5|.|.
CASRNRVDQPQHF
TGTGCCAGCAGAAACAGGGTCGATCAGCCCCAGCATTTT
>TRBV12-3/TRBV12-4|TRBJ2-2|.|TRBD1
CASSPKTGPGELFF
TGTGCCAGCAGTCCCAAGACAGGGCCCGGGGAGCTGTTTTTT
>TRBV20-1|TRBJ1-2|many|.
CSAREASNYGYTF
TGCAGTGCGAGGGAAGCCTCGAACTATGGCTACACCTTC
>TRBV12-3/TRBV12-4|TRBJ2-2|few|.
CASSLTGLPGELFF
TGTGCCAGCAGTCTCACTGGTCTGCCCGGGGAGCTGTTTTTT
>TRBV4-3|TRBJ1-4|many|TRBD1
CASSHGQGTNEKLFF
TGCGCCAGCAGCCACGGACAGGGAACTAATGAAAAACTGTTTTTT
>TRBV29-1|TRBJ1-1|.|TRBD1
CSVAHRGDTEAFF
TGCAGCGTGGCTCACAGGGGCGACACTGAAGCTTTCTTT
>TRBV9|TRBJ1-5|many|TRBD1
CASSVGTGRPQHF
TGTGCCAGCAGCGTAGGGACAGGGAGGCCCCAGCATTTT
>TRBV24-1|TRBJ2-2|few|TRBD2
CATSDVGRGNTGELFF
TGTGCCACCAGTGACGTCGGGAGGGGGAACACCGGGGAGCTGTTTTTT
>TRBV19|TRBJ1-2|.|TRBD1
CASSIPGTGGIPGHTF
TGTGCCAGTAGTATTCCTGGAACAGGGGGCATACCTGGCCACACCTTC
>TRBV7-9|TRBJ2-7|many|.
CASSLDEKGDEQYF
TGTGCCAGCAGCTTAGATGAGAAGGGCGACGAGCAGTACTTC
>TRBV4-3|TRBJ1-1|.|TRBD1
CASSQGTGSGNTEAFF
TGCGCCAGCAGCCAAGGGACAGGTAGTGGGAACACTGAAGCTTTCTTT
>TRBV2|TRBJ1-2|few|TRBD1
CASSEGTGGDYGYTF
TGTGCCAGCAGTGAAGGGACAGGGGGTGACTATGGCTACACCTTC
>TRBV29-1|TRBJ2-7|.|TRBD1
CSLGQSNEQYF
TGCAGCTTGGGACAGTCCAACGAGCAGTACTTC
>TRBV20-1|TRBJ2-2|few|.
CSARIGKNTGELFF
TGCAGTGCTAGAATAGGGAAGAACACCGGGGAGCTGTTTTTT
>TRBV9|TRBJ2-5|.|.
CASSPPPRDKQETQYF
TGTGCCAGCAGCCCACCCCCCCGGGACAAGCAAGAGACCCAGTACTTC
>TRBV7-8|TRBJ2-7|.|TRBD2
CASSAAGRGTSYEQYF
TGTGCCAGCAGCGCCGCAGGGAGGGGCACCTCGTACGAGCAGTACTTC
>TRBV19|TRBJ1-1|many|.
CASWTVARGEAFF
TGTGCCAGTTGGACGGTGGCTAGGGGTGAAGCTTTCTTT
>TRBV10-2|TRBJ2-5|.|.
CASSESGTVETQYF
TGCGCCAGCAGTGAGTCCGGTACAGTGGAGACCCAGTACTTC
>TRBV7-2|TRBJ2-2|many|TRBD2
CASSLVAGGFTGELFF
TGTGCCAGCAGCTTAGTAGCGGGAGGGTTCACCGGGGAGCTGTTTTTT
>TRBV11-2|TRBJ2-7|many|.
CASSLVPDEQYF
TGTGCCAGCAGCTTAGTTCCTGACGAGCAGTACTTC
>TRBV7-9|TRBJ2-3|.|.
CASRTGVADTQYF
TGTGCCAGCAGAACGGGAGTTGCAGATACGCAGTATTTT
>TRBV7-2|TRBJ2-7|many|.
CASRRVGEYEQYF
TGTGCCAGCCGCCGGGTCGGGGAATACGAGCAGTACTTC
>TRBV7-9|TRBJ2-7|few|TRBD1
CASSGRTGLSYEQYF
TGTGCCAGCAGCGGAAGGACAGGGCTATCCTACGAGCAGTACTTC
>TRBV7-2|TRBJ2-6|.|TRBD1
CASSLPGGVLTF
TGTGCCAGCAGCTTACCAGGGGGCGTCCTGACTTTC
>TRBV29-1|TRBJ1-4|many|TRBD1
CSVKLAGGFATNEKLFF
TGCAGCGTGAAGTTGGCAGGGGGGTTTGCAACTAATGAAAAACTGTTTTTT
>TRBV10-3|TRBJ1-5|.|.
CAISESSSLLQPQHF
TGTGCCATCAGTGAGTCGAGCTCCCTCCTTCAGCCCCAGCATTTT
>TRBV12-3/TRBV12-4|TRBJ2-7|few|TRBD1
CASNRQGSYEQYF
TGTGCCAGCAATAGACAGGGGTCCTACGAGCAGTACTTC
>TRBV20-1|TRBJ1-5|many|TRBD1
CSAATGGMNQPQHF
TGCAGTGCAGCCACAGGGGGAATGAATCAGCCCCAGCATTTT